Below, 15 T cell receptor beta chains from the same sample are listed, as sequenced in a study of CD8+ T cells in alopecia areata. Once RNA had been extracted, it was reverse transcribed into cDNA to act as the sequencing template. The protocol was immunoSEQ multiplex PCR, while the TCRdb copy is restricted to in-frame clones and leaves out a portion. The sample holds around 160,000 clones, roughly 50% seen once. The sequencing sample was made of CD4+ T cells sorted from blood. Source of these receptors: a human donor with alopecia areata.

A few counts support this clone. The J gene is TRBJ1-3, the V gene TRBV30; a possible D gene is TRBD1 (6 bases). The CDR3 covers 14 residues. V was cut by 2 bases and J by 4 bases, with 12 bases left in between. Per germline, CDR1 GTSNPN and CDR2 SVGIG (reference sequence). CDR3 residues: CAWSFWTEGNTIYF. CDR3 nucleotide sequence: TGTGCCTGGAGTTTTTGGACAGAAGGAAACACCATATATTTT.

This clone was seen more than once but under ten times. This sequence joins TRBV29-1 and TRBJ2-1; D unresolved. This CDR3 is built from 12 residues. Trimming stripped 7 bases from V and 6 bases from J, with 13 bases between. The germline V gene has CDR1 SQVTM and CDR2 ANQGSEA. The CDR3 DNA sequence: TGCAGCGGCCGAATCGGGCCCAATGAGCAGTTCTTC. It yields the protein CSGRIGPNEQFF.

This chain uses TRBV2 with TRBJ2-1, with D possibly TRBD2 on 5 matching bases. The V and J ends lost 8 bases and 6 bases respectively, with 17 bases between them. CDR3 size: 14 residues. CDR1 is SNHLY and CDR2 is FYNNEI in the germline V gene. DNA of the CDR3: TGTGCCAGCGTAGTGAGTACAAGCGGCAATGAGCAGTTCTTC. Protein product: CASVVSTSGNEQFF.

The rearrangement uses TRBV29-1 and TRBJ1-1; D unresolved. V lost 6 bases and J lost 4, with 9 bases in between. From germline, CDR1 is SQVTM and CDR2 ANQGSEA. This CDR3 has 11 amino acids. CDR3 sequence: CSVVRGTEAFF. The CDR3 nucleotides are TGCAGCGTCGTCCGGGGCACTGAAGCTTTCTTT.

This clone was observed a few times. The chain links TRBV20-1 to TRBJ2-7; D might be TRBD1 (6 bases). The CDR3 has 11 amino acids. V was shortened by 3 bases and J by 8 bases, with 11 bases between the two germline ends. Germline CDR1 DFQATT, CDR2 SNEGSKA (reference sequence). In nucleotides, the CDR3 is TGCAGTGCTAGCCGACAGGAAAAGCAGTACTTC. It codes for CSASRQEKQYF.

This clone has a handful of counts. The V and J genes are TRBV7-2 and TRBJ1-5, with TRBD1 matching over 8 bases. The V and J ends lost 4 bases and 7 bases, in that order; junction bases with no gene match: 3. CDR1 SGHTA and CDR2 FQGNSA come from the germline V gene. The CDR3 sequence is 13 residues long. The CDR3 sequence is CASSSQGGQPQHF. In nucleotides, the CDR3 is TGTGCCAGCAGCTCACAGGGGGGACAGCCCCAGCATTTT.

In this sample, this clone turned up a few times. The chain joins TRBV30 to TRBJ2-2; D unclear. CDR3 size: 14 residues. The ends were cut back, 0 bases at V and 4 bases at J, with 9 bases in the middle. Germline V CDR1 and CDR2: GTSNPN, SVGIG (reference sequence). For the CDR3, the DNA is TGTGCCTGGAGTGTACTGTTTGCCACCGGGGAGCTGTTTTTT. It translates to CAWSVLFATGELFF. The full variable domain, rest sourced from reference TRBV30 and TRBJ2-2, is SQTIHQWPATLVQPVGSPLSLECTVEGTSNPNLYWYRQAAGRGLQLLFYSVGIGQISSEVPQNLSASRPQDRQFILSSKKLLLSDSGFYLCAWSVLFATGELFFGEGSRLTVL.

CDR3 sequence: CSVEDRGKHEQFF. The DNA for the CDR3 is TGCAGCGTTGAAGATAGAGGGAAGCATGAGCAGTTCTTC. The chain is built from TRBV29-1 and TRBJ2-1; a possible D gene is TRBD2 (5 bases). Germline-derived CDR1 and CDR2 are SQVTM and ANQGSEA. The CDR3 sequence is 13 residues long. With 0 bases removed from V and 8 bases from J, the gap between germline ends came to 11 bases.

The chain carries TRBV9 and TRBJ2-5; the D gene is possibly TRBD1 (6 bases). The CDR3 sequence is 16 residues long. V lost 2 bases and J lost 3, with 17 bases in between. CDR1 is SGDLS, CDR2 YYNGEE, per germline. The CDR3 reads CASSVLLDSKKETQYF. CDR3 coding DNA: TGTGCCAGCAGCGTCCTACTGGACAGTAAGAAAGAGACCCAGTACTTC.

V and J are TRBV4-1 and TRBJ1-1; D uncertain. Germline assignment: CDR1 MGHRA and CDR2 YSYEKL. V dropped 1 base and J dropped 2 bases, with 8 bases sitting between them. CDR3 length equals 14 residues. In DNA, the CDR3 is TGCGCCAGCAGCCAAGTATCGCCCAACACTGAAGCTTTCTTT. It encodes CASSQVSPNTEAFF.

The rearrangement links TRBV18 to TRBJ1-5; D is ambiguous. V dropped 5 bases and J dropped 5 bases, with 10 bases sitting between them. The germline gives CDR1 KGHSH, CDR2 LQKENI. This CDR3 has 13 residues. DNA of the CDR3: TGTGCCAGCTCAGCGTTAAGAGATCAGCCCCAGCATTTT. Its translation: CASSALRDQPQHF.

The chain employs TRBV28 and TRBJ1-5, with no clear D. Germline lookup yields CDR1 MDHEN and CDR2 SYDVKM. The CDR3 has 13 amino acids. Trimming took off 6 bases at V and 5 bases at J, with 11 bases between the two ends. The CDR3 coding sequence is TGTGCCAGCAGCGGAATTCAGTATCAGCCCCAGCATTTT. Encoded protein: CASSGIQYQPQHF.

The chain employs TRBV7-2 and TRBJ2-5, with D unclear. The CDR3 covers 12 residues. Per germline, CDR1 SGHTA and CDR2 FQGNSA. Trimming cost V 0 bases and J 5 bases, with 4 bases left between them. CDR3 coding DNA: TGTGCCAGCAGCTTAGCGCACGAGACCCAGTACTTC. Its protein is CASSLAHETQYF.

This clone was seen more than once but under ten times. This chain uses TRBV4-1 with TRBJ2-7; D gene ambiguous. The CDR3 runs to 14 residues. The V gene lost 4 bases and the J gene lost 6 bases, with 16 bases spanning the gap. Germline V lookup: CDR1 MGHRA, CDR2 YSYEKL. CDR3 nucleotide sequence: TGCGCCAGCAGCCCGGGCAGGATCTCTCGCGAGCAGTACTTC. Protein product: CASSPGRISREQYF.

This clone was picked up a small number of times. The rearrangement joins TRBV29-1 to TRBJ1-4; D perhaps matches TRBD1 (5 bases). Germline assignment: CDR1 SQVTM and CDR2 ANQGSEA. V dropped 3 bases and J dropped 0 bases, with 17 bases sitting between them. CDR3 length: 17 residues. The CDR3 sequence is CSVDGGGGAATNEKLFF. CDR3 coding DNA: TGCAGCGTTGACGGTGGTGGAGGGGCCGCAACTAATGAAAAACTGTTTTTT.